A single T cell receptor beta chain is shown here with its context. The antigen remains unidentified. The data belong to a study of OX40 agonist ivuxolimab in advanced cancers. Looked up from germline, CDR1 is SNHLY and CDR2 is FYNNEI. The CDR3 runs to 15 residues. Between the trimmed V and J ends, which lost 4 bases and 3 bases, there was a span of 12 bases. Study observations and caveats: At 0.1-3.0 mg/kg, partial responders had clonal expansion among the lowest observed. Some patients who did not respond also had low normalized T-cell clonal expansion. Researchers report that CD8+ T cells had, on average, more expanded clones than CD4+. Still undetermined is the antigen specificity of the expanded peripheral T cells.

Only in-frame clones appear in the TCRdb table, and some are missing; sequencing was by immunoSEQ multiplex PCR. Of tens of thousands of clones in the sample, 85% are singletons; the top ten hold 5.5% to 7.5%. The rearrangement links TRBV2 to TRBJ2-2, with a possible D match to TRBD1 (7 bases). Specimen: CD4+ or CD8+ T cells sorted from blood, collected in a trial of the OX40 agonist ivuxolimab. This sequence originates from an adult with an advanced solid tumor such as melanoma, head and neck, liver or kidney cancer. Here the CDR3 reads CASSGARGDTGELFF. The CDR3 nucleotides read TGTGCCAGCAGTGGCGCCAGGGGGGACACCGGGGAGCTGTTTTTT. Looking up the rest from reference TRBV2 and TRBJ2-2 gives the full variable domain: EPEVTQTPSHQVTQMGQEVILRCVPISNHLYFYWYRQILGQKVEFLVSFYNNEISEKSEIFDDQFSVERPDGSNFTLKIRSTKLEDSAMYFCASSGARGDTGELFFGEGSRLTVL.